The 23 T cell receptor beta chains listed next were all sequenced from one sample in a study of post-analysis software for immune sequencing data. Overall study findings and caveats: TRBV5-6, TRBV5-1 and TRBV20-1 belonged to a set of about five TRBV segments that were more frequent in patients than controls.

Researchers reported that TCR beta cDNA libraries carried unique molecular identifiers. TCRdb reanalysed the PCR reads using MiXCR and keeps one entry per CDR3 protein. Here the sample spans roughly 700,000 distinct CDR3 sequences, 30% being singletons. These receptors are not linked to any known antigen. Sequencing used blood. The receptor source for this set is a girl between 10 and 17 years old with multiple sclerosis.

In this sample, this clonotype turned up many times. The gene calls are TRBV10-3 and TRBJ1-2; 8 nucleotides agree with TRBD1. Germline-derived CDR1 and CDR2 are ENHRY and SYGVKD. The CDR3 length is 15 residues. With V trimmed by 0 bases and J by 4 bases, 4 bases remained unmatched. CDR3 protein: CAISESGQGIYGYTF. The CDR3 DNA reads as TGTGCCATCAGTGAGTCTGGACAGGGTATCTATGGCTACACCTTC.

The chain combines TRBV20-1 with TRBJ2-6; no firm D call. The ends were cut back, 5 bases at V and 3 bases at J, with 5 bases in the middle. The CDR3 extends over 12 amino acids. Germline V gene sequence: CDR1 DFQATT, CDR2 SNEGSKA (reference sequence). The CDR3 nucleotides read TGCAGTGCTCAGGTTGGGGCCAACGTCCTGACTTTC. This gives the protein CSAQVGANVLTF.

The gene calls are TRBV29-1 and TRBJ2-2, with a tentative D call TRBD2 (6 bases). The CDR3 length is 14 residues. V lost 6 bases and J 1 base, leaving 12 bases between the germline ends. CDR1 is SQVTM, CDR2 ANQGSEA, per germline. The CDR3 here is CSVTGLLNTGELFF. The CDR3 nucleotides read TGCAGCGTCACGGGACTTTTGAACACCGGGGAGCTGTTTTTT.

This clonotype occurred a few times. V and J are TRBV3-1 and TRBJ2-1; 9 nucleotides match TRBD2. The V and J ends lost 9 bases and 12 bases, in that order; junction bases with no gene match: 15. The length of the CDR3 is 14 residues. Germline CDR1 reads LGHDT; CDR2 reads YNNKEL (reference sequence). Here the CDR3 DNA reads TGTGCCAGTGGGCGGGAGGGGCTCTTCAATTGGCAGTTCTTC. Its translation: CASGREGLFNWQFF.

The chain links TRBV7-2 to TRBJ2-5; possibly TRBD2 for D (5 bases). The length of the CDR3 is 14 residues. The germline CDR1 and CDR2 sequences are SGHTA and FQGNSA. V was cut by 1 base and J by 3 bases, with 9 bases left in between. This CDR3 is CASSLVSAEETQYF. CDR3 nucleotide sequence: TGTGCCAGCAGCTTAGTATCAGCGGAAGAGACCCAGTACTTC.

V gene TRBV20-1 combines with J gene TRBJ2-5; D could derive from TRBD1 or TRBD2 (5 bases each). The V gene's germline CDR1 is DFQATT and CDR2 SNEGSKA (reference sequence). V lost 7 bases to trimming and J lost 5 bases, with 5 bases between them. The CDR3 extends over 9 amino acids. CDR3 DNA: TGCAGTGGGGGGGAGACCCAGTACTTC. This encodes CSGGETQYF.

The chain combines TRBV20-1 with TRBJ1-5; TRBD1 matches 9 bases. J gave up 6 bases and V 5 bases, and 2 bases lay outside the gene matches. This CDR3 is built from 12 residues. From germline, CDR1 is DFQATT and CDR2 SNEGSKA (reference sequence). CDR3: CSAYRGPQPQHF. CDR3 nucleotide sequence: TGCAGTGCTTACAGGGGGCCTCAGCCCCAGCATTTT.

The gene calls are TRBV7-9 and TRBJ1-5, with 8 nucleotides matching TRBD1. V trimming: 0 bases; J trimming: 4 bases; junction bases outside the gene matches: 5. CDR1 is SEHNR and CDR2 is FQNEAQ in the germline V gene (reference sequence). The CDR3 contains 16 residues. The CDR3 DNA follows: TGTGCCAGCAGCTTAGCGCGACAGGGGTCTAATCAGCCCCAGCATTTT. Amino acids: CASSLARQGSNQPQHF.

The genes are TRBV15 and TRBJ2-1, with TRBD2 matching over 10 bases. V gave up 0 bases and J gave up 5 bases; unmatched junction bases: 13. Germline CDR1 LNHNV, CDR2 YYDKDF (reference sequence). This CDR3 has 19 amino acids. This CDR3 reads CATSRDRLAGVGKNNEQFF. The CDR3 DNA follows: TGTGCCACCAGCAGAGATAGGCTAGCGGGAGTGGGTAAAAACAATGAGCAGTTCTTC.

The gene calls are TRBV7-9 and TRBJ2-7, with TRBD1 matching 7 bases. Germline lookup yields CDR1 SEHNR and CDR2 FQNEAQ (reference sequence). V shed 5 bases and J 5 bases; nucleotides not matched to a gene: 6. The CDR3 is 13 amino acids. CDR3 in amino acids: CASSTGTVHEQYF. The DNA for the CDR3 is TGTGCCAGCAGCACCGGGACAGTCCACGAGCAGTACTTC.

A few counts support this clonotype. The chain combines TRBV28 with TRBJ2-4, with a tentative D call TRBD1 (7 bases). The J call may not be correct, given that the DNA end is closer to TRBJ2-7. This CDR3 comprises 15 residues. Germline CDR1 MDHEN, CDR2 SYDVKM. DNA for the CDR3: TGTGCCAGCAGTTTATTGTACAGGGGACTTTACGAGCAGTACTTC. Encoded protein: CASSLLYRGLYEQYF.

The rearrangement links TRBV7-8 to TRBJ2-1, with TRBD2 as a possible D gene (6 bases). This CDR3 spans 14 amino acids. V was clipped by 4 bases and J by 1 base, with 8 bases between them. Germline lookup yields CDR1 SGHVS and CDR2 FQNEAQ. CDR3 sequence reads: CASSWAGSYNEQFF. CDR3 DNA sequence: TGTGCCAGCAGCTGGGCGGGGTCCTACAATGAGCAGTTCTTC.

The rearrangement uses TRBV9 and TRBJ2-2, with 7 nucleotides matching TRBD1. Germline assignment: CDR1 SGDLS and CDR2 YYNGEE. The trim removed 0 bases at V and 5 bases at J, leaving 4 bases unmatched. CDR3 length equals 15 residues. DNA of the CDR3: TGTGCCAGCAGCGTAGGGACAGGCCAAACCGGGGAGCTGTTTTTT. Protein: CASSVGTGQTGELFF.

This clonotype came up a few times. The rearrangement joins TRBV7-9 to TRBJ1-1, with D uncertain. Germline loops: CDR1 SEHNR, CDR2 FQNEAQ (reference sequence). Trimming removed 5 bases at V and 0 bases at J, with 13 bases between. This CDR3 region has 15 residues. CDR3 loop: CASSTGSTMNTEAFF. The CDR3 region has the DNA TGTGCCAGCAGCACTGGTAGCACTATGAACACTGAAGCTTTCTTT.

This clonotype came up a few times. The CDR3 region is CSATGGVYEQYF. In DNA form, the CDR3 reads TGCAGTGCTACAGGGGGGGTATACGAGCAGTACTTC. The chain uses TRBV20-1 and TRBJ2-7; D is tentatively TRBD1 or TRBD2 (7 bases each). Trimming cost V 4 bases and J 4 bases, with 11 bases left between them. Germline CDR1 reads DFQATT; CDR2 reads SNEGSKA (reference sequence). The CDR3 consists of 12 residues.

Ten or more counts support this clonotype. The chain uses TRBV7-9 and TRBJ2-6; D is undetermined. The V and J ends lost 5 bases and 0 bases respectively, with 8 bases between them. Germline V lookup: CDR1 SEHNR, CDR2 FQNEAQ (reference sequence). This CDR3 is built from 15 residues. The CDR3 reads CASSRESSGANVLTF. The DNA for the CDR3 is TGTGCCAGCAGCCGCGAGAGCTCTGGGGCCAACGTCCTGACTTTC.

This clonotype was recorded a few times. The chain has TRBV7-9 and TRBJ2-3; 9 nucleotides match TRBD2. The ends lost 1 base at V and 2 bases at J; junction bases unmatched: 4. CDR3 size: 16 residues. In germline, CDR1 is SEHNR, CDR2 FQNEAQ (reference sequence). CDR3 sequence: CASSLDGGRDTDTQYF. The CDR3 coding sequence is TGTGCCAGCAGCTTAGACGGCGGGAGGGACACAGATACGCAGTATTTT.

The CDR3 DNA sequence: TGTGCCAGCAGCCAAGAGGGTCACACTGAAGCTTTCTTT. Translation: CASSQEGHTEAFF. The chain combines TRBV14 with TRBJ1-1, with D hard to call. Trimming cost V 0 bases and J 3 bases, with 5 bases left between them. The CDR3 sequence is 13 residues long. Germline V lookup: CDR1 SGHDN, CDR2 FVKESK.

The chain couples TRBV6-5 to TRBJ2-4, with a tentative D call TRBD1 (5 bases). Trimming shortened V by 2 bases and J by 15 bases, and 23 bases separated the two germline ends. CDR1 is MNHEY and CDR2 is SVGAGI in the germline V gene. CDR3 size: 15 residues. The CDR3 is CASSYLTDSSYERYF. In DNA form, the CDR3 reads TGTGCCAGCAGTTACCTTACCGACAGCTCCTACGAACGGTACTTC.

This rearrangement joins TRBV20-1 to TRBJ2-1; TRBD1 is a possible D gene (6 bases). Trimming stripped 1 base from V and 2 bases from J, with 18 bases between. CDR1 is DFQATT and CDR2 is SNEGSKA in the germline V gene (reference sequence). CDR3 length equals 17 residues. CDR3 region: CSARGDGMGATYNEQFF. The CDR3 bases are TGCAGTGCTAGAGGTGATGGTATGGGGGCGACCTACAATGAGCAGTTCTTC.

The chain carries TRBV5-1 and TRBJ2-7; D is uncertain. The J call may be incorrect, as the DNA end agrees better with TRBJ2-5. CDR1 is SGHRS and CDR2 is YFSETQ in the germline V gene. This CDR3 is 13 amino acids long. The CDR3 loop is CASSLPNAETQYF. In DNA, the CDR3 is TGCGCCAGCAGCTTACCCAATGCGGAGACCCAGTACTTC.

This clonotype was counted a single time. This chain's CDR3 is CASRSWLAEVNTEAFF. For the CDR3, the DNA is TGTGCCAGTCGTAGTTGGTTGGCAGAAGTAAACACTGAAGCTTTCTTT. The chain combines TRBV6-2 or TRBV6-3 with TRBJ1-1; D unresolved. In germline, CDR1 is MNHEY, CDR2 SVGEGT. V lost 9 bases to trimming and J lost 2 bases, with 22 bases between them. This CDR3 spans 16 amino acids.

The chain recombines TRBV4-3 with TRBJ2-1, with TRBD1 matching over 10 bases. Trimming cost V 0 bases and J 7 bases; bases outside gene matches: 6. This CDR3 has 16 amino acids. Germline loops: CDR1 LGHNA, CDR2 YSLEER. For the CDR3, the DNA is TGCGCCAGCAGCCAAGAATTCCGGACAGGGGGAAATGAGCAGTTCTTC. It encodes CASSQEFRTGGNEQFF.